This paragraph covers one TCR beta chain sequence. Its antigen is as yet unknown. These data belong to a study of T cells expressing NK-cell markers. Study in general: Sorted T-cell subsets CD3+CD56+NKG2C+, CD3+CD56+NKG2C- and CD3+CD56-NKG2C+ were TCR beta-sequenced. There were seven HCMV-seropositive donors and one seronegative donor among the eight sequenced.

Study-wide findings and caveats: These clonotypes additionally ranked first within the CD3+CD56-NKG2C+ fraction of a handful of donors. Six or seven donors carried dominant NKG2C+ clonotypes that made up 1.0-7.0% of their CD8+ T cells.

CDR3 length: 15 amino acids. The germline gives CDR1 SGHTA, CDR2 FQGNSA. Following a re-call of the 5' RACE reads, TCRdb has one entry per CDR3 protein and lacks DNA. This sample's clone table lists 550,000 to 600,000 distinct CDR3 sequences. Sequencing was done on a sample of blood T cells: a sorted CD56 or NKG2C T cell subset, CD4+ or CD8+ T cells, or bulk PBMC T cells (not recorded which). This sequence was found in a man younger than 35 in good health. The chain links TRBV7-2 to TRBJ2-2; TCRdb selects TRBD1, and the lack of DNA leaves this call unchecked. CDR3 in amino acids: CASSLALPRYGELFF.